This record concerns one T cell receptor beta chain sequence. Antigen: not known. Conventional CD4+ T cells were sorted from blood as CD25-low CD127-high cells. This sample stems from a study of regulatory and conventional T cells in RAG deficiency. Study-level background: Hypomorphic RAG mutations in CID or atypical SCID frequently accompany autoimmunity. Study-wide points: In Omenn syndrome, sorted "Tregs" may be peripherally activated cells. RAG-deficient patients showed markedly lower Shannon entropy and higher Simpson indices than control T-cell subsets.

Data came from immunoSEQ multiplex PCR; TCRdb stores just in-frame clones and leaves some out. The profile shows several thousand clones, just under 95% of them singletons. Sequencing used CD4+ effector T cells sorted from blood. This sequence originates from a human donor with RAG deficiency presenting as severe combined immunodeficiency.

In DNA, the CDR3 is TGTGCCAGTATGGGCAGGGGGAACACCGGGGAGCTGTTTTTT. It encodes CASMGRGNTGELFF. The chain uses TRBV19 and TRBJ2-2, with D tentatively TRBD1 (6 bases). Between the trimmed V and J ends, which lost 7 bases and 1 base, there was a span of 10 bases. The CDR3 extends over 14 amino acids. CDR1 and CDR2 (germline): LNHDA, SQIVND (reference sequence).